This entry features one T cell receptor (beta chain) sequence. The sample is drawn from a study of cytomegalovirus exposure and HLA in healthy donors. The PCR had 60 Vbeta and 13 Jbeta primers. Sequencing used immunoSEQ multiplex PCR; TCRdb keeps in-frame clones, though not all of them. The sample consists of 110,000 to 150,000 clones, 75% to 90% of them appearing once. The TCR comes from a female donor in good health and CMV-seronegative. The sequencing input was PBMCs.

For the CDR3, the DNA is TGTGCCAGCAGTCGGGACAGCGACACCATATATTTT. Protein product: CASSRDSDTIYF. The gene calls are TRBV6-6 and TRBJ1-3; 7 nucleotides line up with TRBD1. CDR1 is MNHNY and CDR2 is SVGAGI in the germline V gene (reference sequence). The CDR3 covers 12 residues. The junction had 3 bases not matched to a gene; V was cut back by 5 bases and J by 8 bases.